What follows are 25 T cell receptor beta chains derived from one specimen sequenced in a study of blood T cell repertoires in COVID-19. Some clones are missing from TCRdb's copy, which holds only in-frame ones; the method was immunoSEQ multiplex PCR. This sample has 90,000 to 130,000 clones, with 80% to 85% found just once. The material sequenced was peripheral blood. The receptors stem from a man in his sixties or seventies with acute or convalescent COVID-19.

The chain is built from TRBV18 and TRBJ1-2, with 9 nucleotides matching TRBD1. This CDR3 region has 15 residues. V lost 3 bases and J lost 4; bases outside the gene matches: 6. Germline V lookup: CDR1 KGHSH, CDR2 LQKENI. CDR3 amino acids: CASSPIMGQGYGYTF. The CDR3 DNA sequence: TGTGCCAGCTCACCGATCATGGGACAGGGCTATGGCTACACCTTC. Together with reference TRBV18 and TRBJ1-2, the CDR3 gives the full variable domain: NAGVMQNPRHLVRRRGQEARLRCSPMKGHSHVYWYRQLPEEGLKFMVYLQKENIIDESGMPKERFSAEFPKEGPSILRIQQVVRGDSAAYFCASSPIMGQGYGYTFGSGTRLTVV.

Here the CDR3 reads CSVGIAVSTDTQYF. The CDR3 coding sequence is TGCAGCGTTGGCATAGCGGTTAGCACAGATACGCAGTATTTT. The chain employs TRBV29-1 and TRBJ2-3, with TRBD2 as a possible D gene (6 bases). V was shortened by 4 bases and J by 0 bases, with 11 bases between the two germline ends. The CDR3 is made up of 14 amino acids. Germline V gene sequence: CDR1 SQVTM, CDR2 ANQGSEA.

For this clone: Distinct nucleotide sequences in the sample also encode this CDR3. The CDR3 protein is CASSATGSGNTIYF. The CDR3 region has the DNA TGTGCCAGCAGCGCTACAGGGAGTGGAAACACCATATATTTT. The chain employs TRBV9 and TRBJ1-3, with a possible D match to TRBD1 (6 bases). Trimming cost V 3 bases and J 3 bases, with 10 bases left between them. The germline CDR1 and CDR2 sequences are SGDLS and YYNGEE. The CDR3 has 14 amino acids.

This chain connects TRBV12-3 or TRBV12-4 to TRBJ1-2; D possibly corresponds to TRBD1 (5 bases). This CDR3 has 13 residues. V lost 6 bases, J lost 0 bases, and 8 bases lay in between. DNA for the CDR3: TGTGCCAGCAGGAAGACAGCTAACTATGGCTACACCTTC. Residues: CASRKTANYGYTF.

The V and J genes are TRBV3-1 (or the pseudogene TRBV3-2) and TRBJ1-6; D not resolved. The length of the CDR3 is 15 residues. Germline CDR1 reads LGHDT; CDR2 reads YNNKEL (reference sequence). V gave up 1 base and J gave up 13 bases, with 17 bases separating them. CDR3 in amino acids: CASSQGGRGMAPLHF. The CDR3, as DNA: TGTGCCAGCAGCCAAGGTGGGAGAGGCATGGCGCCCCTCCACTTT.

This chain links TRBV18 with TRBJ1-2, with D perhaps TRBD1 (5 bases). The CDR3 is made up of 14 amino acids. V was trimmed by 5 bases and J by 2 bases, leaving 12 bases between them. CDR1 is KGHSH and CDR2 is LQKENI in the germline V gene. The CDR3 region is CASSGTGGNYGYTF. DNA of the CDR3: TGTGCCAGCTCAGGAACGGGGGGAAACTATGGCTACACCTTC.

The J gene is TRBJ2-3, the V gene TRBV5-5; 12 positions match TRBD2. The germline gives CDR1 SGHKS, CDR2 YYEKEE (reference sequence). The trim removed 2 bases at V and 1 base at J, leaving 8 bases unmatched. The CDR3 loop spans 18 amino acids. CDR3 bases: TGTGCCAGCAGCTTAGCGCCCTGGACTAGCGGGGGCACAGATACGCAGTATTTT. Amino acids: CASSLAPWTSGGTDTQYF.

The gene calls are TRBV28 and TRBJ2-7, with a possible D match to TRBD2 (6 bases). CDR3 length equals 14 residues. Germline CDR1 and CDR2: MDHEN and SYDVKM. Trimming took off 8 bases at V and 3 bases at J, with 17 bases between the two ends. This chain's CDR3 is CASVQTGTFYEQYF. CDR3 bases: TGTGCCAGCGTACAAACCGGGACTTTCTACGAGCAGTACTTC.

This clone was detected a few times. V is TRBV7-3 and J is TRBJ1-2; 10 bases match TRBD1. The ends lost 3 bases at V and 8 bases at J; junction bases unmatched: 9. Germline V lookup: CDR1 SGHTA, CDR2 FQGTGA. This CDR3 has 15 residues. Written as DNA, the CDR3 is TGTGCCAGCAGCTTTTCCGGGACAGGGGCGCAAGGCTACACCTTC. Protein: CASSFSGTGAQGYTF.

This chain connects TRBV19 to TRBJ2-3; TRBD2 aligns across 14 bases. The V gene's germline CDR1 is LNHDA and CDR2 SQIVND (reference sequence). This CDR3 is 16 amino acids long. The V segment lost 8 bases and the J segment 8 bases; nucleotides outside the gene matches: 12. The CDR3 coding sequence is TGTGCCAGTCAAGAGCCGGGACTAGCGGGAGCAGTTACGCAGTATTTT. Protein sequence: CASQEPGLAGAVTQYF.

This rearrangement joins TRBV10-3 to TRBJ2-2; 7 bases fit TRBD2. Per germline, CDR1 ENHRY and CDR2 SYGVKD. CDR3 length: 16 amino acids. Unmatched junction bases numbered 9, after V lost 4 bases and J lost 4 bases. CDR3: CAISGQRGIGTGELFF. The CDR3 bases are TGTGCCATCAGTGGTCAGCGGGGAATCGGCACCGGGGAGCTGTTTTTT.

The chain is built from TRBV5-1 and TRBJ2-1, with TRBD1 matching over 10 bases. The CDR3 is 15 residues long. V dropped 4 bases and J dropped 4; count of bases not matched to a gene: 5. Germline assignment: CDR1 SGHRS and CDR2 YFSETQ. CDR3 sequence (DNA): TGCGCCAGCAGCAATCCGGGACAGGGGTACAATGAGCAGTTCTTC. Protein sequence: CASSNPGQGYNEQFF.

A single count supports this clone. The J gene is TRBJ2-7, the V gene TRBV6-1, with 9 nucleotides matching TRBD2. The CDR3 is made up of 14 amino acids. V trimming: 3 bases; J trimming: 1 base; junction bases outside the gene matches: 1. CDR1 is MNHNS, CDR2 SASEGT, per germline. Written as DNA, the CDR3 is TGTGCCAGCAGTGATAGCGGGGGTTCCTACGAGCAGTACTTC. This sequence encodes CASSDSGGSYEQYF.

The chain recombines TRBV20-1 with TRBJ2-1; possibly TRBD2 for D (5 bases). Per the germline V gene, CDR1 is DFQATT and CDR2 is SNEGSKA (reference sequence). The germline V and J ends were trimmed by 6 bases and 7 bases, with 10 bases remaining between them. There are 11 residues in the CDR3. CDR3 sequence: CSALRGNEQFF. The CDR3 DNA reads TGCAGTGCGCTTAGAGGGAATGAGCAGTTCTTC.

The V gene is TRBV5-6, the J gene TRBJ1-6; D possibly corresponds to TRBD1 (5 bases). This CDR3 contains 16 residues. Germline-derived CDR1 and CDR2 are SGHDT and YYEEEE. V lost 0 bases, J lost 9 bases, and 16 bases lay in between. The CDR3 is CASSLAVRAGLSPLHF. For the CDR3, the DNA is TGTGCCAGCAGCTTGGCGGTCAGGGCAGGGCTTTCACCCCTCCACTTT.

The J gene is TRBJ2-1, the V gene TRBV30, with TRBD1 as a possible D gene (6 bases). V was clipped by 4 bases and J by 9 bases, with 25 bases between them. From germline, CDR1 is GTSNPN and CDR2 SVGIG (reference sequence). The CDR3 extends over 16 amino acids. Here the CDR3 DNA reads TGTGCCTGGACCCCGAAATCAGCACAGGGAGTAGGTGAGCAGTTCTTC. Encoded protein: CAWTPKSAQGVGEQFF.

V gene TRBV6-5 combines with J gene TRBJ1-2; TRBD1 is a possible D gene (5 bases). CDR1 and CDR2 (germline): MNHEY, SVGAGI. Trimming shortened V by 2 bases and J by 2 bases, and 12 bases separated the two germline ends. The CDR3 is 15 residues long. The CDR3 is CASSYGVQGNYGYTF. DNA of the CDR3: TGTGCCAGCAGTTACGGCGTTCAGGGCAACTATGGCTACACCTTC.

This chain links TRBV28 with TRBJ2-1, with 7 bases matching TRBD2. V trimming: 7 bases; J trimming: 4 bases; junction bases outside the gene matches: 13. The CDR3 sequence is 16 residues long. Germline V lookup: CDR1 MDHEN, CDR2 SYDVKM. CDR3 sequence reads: CASTRRGFGGYNEQFF. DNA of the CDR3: TGTGCCAGCACGCGGCGGGGCTTCGGGGGGTACAATGAGCAGTTCTTC.

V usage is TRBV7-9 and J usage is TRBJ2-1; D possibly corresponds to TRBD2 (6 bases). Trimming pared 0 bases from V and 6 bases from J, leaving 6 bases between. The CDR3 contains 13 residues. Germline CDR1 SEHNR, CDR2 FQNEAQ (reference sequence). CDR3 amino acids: CASSLARGNEQFF. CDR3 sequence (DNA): TGTGCCAGCAGCTTAGCGCGGGGCAATGAGCAGTTCTTC.

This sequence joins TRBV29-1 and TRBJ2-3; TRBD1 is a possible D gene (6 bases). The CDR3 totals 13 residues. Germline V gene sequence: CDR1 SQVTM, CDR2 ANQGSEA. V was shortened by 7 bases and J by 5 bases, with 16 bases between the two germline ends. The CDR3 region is CSASTGFGDTQYF. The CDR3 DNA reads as TGCAGCGCCAGTACAGGGTTCGGAGATACGCAGTATTTT.

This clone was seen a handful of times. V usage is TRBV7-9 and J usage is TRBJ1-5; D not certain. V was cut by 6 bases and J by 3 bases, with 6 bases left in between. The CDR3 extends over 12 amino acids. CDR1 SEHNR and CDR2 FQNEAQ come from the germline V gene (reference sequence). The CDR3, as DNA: TGTGCCAGCAGTCACTACAATCAGCCCCAGCATTTT. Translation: CASSHYNQPQHF. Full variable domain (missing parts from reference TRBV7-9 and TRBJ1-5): DTGVSQNPRHKITKRGQNVTFRCDPISEHNRLYWYRQTLGQGPEFLTYFQNEAQLEKSRLLSDRFSAERPKGSFSTLEIQRTEQGDSAMYLCASSHYNQPQHFGDGTRLSIL.

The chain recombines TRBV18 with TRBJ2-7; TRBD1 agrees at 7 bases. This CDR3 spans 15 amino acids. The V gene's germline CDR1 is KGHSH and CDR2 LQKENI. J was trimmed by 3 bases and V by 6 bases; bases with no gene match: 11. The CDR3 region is CASSPKQGQVYEQYF. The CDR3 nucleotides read TGTGCCAGCTCCCCTAAACAAGGACAGGTCTACGAGCAGTACTTC.

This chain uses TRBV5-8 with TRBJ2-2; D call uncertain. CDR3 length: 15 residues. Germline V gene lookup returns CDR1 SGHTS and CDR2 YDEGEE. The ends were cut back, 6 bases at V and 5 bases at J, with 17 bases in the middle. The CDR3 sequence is CASMTPLFRTGELFF. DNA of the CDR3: TGTGCCAGCATGACACCCCTTTTTAGGACCGGGGAGCTGTTTTTT.

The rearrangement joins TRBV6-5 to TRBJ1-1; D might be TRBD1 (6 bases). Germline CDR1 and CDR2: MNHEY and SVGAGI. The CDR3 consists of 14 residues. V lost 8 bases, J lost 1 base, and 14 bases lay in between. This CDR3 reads CASCRGGANTEAFF. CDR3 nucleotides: TGTGCCAGCTGTCGGGGGGGGGCGAACACTGAAGCTTTCTTT.

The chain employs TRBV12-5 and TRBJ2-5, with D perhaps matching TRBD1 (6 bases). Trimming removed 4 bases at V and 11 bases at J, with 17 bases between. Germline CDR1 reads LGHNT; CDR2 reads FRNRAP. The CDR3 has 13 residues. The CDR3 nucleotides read TGTGCTAGTGGTTCCTCCGGGACACATATTCAGTACTTC. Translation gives CASGSSGTHIQYF.